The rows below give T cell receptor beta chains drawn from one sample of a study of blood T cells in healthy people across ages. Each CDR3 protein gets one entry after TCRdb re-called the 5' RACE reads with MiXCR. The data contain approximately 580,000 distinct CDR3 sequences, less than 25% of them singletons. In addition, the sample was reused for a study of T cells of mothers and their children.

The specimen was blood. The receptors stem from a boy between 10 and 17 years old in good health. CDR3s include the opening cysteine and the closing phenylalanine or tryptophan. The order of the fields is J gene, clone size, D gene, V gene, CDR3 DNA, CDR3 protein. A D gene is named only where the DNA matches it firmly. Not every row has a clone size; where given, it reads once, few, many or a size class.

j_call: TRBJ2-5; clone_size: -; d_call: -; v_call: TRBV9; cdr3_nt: TGTGCCAGCAGCCCCGACCTTCGGGAGACCCAGTACTTC; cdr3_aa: CASSPDLRETQYF
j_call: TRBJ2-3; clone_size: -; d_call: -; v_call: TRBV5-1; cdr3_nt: TGCGTCAGCAACCTCCTGAAGCGCGGCACAGATACGCAGTATTTT; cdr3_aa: CVSNLLKRGTDTQYF
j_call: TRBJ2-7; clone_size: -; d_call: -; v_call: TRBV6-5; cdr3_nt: TGTGCCAGCAGAAAGGACGCAGACGCCTCCTACGAGCAGTACTTC; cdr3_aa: CASRKDADASYEQYF
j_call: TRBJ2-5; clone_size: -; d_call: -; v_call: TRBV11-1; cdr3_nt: TGTGCCAGCAGCTTAGACGGGAGAACTGTTGAGCAGTACTTC; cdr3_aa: CASSLDGRTVEQYF
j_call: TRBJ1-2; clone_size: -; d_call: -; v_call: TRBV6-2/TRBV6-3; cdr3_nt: TGTGCCAGCAGTTCAGGGTCCTCCTTCTATGGCTACACCTTC; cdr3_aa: CASSSGSSFYGYTF
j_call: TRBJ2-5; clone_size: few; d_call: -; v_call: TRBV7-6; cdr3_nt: TGTGCCAGCAGCTTAGCCCGGTATGGAGGCGCAGTCCAAGAGACCCAGTACTTC; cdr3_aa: CASSLARYGGAVQETQYF
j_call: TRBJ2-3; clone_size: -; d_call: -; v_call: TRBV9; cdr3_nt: TGTGCCAGCAGCCCAGCGGCGGTTAGCACAGATACGCAGTATTTT; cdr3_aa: CASSPAAVSTDTQYF
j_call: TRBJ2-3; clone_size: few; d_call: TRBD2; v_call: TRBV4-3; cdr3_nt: TGCGCCAGCAGCCAAGGATTACTAGCGGGAGACGCGGATACGCAGTATTTT; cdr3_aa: CASSQGLLAGDADTQYF
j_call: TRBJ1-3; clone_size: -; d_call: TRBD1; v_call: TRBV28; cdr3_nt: TGTGCCAGCAGAGAGGGACAGGGGGCTTACACCATATATTTT; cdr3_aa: CASREGQGAYTIYF
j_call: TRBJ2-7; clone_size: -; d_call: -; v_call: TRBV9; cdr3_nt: TGTGCCAGCAGCGCAAAGCGGTACGACGAGCAGTACTTC; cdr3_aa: CASSAKRYDEQYF
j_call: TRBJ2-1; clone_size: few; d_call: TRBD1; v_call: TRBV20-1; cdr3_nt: TGCAGTGCTGAAGACCGACAGGGGGGCTACAATGAGCAGTTCTTC; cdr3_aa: CSAEDRQGGYNEQFF
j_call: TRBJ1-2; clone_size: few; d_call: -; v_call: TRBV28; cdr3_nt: TGTGCCAGCAGTAGGATGAACTATGGCTACACCTTC; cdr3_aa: CASSRMNYGYTF
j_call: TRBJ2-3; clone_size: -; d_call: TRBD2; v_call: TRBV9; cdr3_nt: TGTGCCAGCACTAGCGGGGTCACAGATACGCAGTATTTT; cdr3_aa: CASTSGVTDTQYF
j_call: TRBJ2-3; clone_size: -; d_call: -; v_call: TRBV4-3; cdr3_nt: TGCGCCAGCAGCCAAGATCTTAGCAGAGGGAGACTCTTTGGGAGCGCAGATACGCAGTATTTT; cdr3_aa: CASSQDLSRGRLFGSADTQYF
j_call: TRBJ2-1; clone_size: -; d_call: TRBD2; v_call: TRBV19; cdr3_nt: TGTGCCAGTAAGCCGGGACTAGAGGCCTATGAGCAGTTCTTC; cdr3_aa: CASKPGLEAYEQFF
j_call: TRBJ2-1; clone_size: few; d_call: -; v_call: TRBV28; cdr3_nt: TGTGCCAGCGCCATTTCGGGCAATGAGCAGTTCTTC; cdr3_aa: CASAISGNEQFF
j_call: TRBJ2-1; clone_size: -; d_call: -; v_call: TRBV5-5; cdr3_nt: TGTGCCAGCAGCTTTCCCAGCTCCCACTACAATGAGCAGTTCTTC; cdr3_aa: CASSFPSSHYNEQFF
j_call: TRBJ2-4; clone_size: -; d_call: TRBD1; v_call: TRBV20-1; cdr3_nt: TGCAGTGCCCCGAGGGACAGGGAATATTGGGGCAAAAACATTCAGTACTTC; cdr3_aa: CSAPRDREYWGKNIQYF
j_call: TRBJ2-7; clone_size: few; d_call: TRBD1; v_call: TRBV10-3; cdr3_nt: TGTGCCATCAGCTGGGGACAGGGTTACGAGCAGTACTTC; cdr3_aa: CAISWGQGYEQYF
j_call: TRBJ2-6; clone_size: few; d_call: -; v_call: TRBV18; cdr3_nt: TGTGCCAGCTCACCGGGGACGCCTTCTGGGGCCAACGTCCTGACTTTC; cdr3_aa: CASSPGTPSGANVLTF
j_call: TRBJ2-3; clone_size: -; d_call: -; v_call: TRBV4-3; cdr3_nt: TGCGCCAGCAGCCAAGTCGGGGTTCCCGGCACAGATACGCAGTATTTT; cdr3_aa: CASSQVGVPGTDTQYF
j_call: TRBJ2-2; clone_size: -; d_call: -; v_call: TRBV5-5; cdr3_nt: TGTGCCAGCAGCTTGGGGACCTTGGGGACCGGGGAGCTGTTTTTT; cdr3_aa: CASSLGTLGTGELFF